Included here is one TCR beta chain sequence, with context. The CDR3 has 15 residues. The V gene's germline CDR1 is SGHTA and CDR2 FQGNSA. After removal of 5 bases from V and 3 bases from J, the junction contained 7 bases not matched to a gene. This sample was included in a study of blood T cell repertoires in COVID-19. Across the study: The samples span acute and convalescent COVID-19 from the United States, Italy and Spain. Sources were T cells, B-cell-depleted T cells, or PBMCs; the material itself was cDNA or gDNA.

Original methodology: Counts of nucleated cells, estimated from reference gene primer amplification, were obtained. The assay was immunoSEQ multiplex PCR, and TCRdb's table has in-frame clones only and misses some. From that table come the V and J calls and clone size; the DNA was used to work out D and trimming. Among some 120,000 clones, about 89% were seen once, and the ten largest hold 4.5%. This rearrangement joins TRBV7-2 to TRBJ1-5; 7 bases agree with TRBD1. Sequenced: peripheral blood. The source is a man aged 35-49 years with acute or convalescent COVID-19. The CDR3 reads CASSLSRGHNQPQHF. The CDR3 DNA follows: TGTGCCAGCAGCCTTAGTAGGGGGCACAATCAGCCCCAGCATTTT.